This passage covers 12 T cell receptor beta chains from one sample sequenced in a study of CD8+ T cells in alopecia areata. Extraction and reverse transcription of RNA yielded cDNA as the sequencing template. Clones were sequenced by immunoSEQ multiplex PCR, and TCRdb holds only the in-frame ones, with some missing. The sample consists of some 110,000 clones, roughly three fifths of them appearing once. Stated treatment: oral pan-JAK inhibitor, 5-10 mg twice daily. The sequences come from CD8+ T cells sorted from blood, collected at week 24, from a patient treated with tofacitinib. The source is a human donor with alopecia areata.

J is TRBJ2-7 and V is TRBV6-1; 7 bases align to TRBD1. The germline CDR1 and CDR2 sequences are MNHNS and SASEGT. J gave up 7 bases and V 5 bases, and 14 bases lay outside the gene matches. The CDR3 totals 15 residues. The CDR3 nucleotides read TGTGCCAGCAGTCGTCCGGGACAGCCGTCACAGGAGCAGTACTTC. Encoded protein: CASSRPGQPSQEQYF.

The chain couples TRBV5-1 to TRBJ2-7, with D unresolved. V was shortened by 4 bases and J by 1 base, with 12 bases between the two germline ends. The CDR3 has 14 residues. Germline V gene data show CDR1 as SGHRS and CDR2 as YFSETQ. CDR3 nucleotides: TGCGCCAGCAGCCCCTCTGCAGGTTCCTACGAGCAGTACTTC. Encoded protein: CASSPSAGSYEQYF.

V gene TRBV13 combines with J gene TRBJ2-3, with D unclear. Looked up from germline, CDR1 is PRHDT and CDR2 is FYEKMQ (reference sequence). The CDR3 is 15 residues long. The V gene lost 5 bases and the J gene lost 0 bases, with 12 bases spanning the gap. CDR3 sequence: CASSPLGPSTDTQYF. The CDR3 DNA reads TGTGCCAGCAGCCCTCTAGGGCCTAGCACAGATACGCAGTATTTT.

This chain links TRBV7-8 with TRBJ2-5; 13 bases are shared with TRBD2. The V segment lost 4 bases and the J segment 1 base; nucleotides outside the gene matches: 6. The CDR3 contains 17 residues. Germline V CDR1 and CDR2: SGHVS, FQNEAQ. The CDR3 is CASSWGLAGTIQETQYF. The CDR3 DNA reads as TGTGCCAGCAGCTGGGGACTAGCGGGGACGATCCAAGAGACCCAGTACTTC. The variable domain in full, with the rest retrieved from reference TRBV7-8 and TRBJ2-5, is GAGVSQSPRYKVAKRGQDVALRCDPISGHVSLFWYQQALGQGPEFLTYFQNEAQLDKSGLPSDRFFAERPEGSVSTLKIQRTQQEDSAVYLCASSWGLAGTIQETQYFGPGTRLLVL.

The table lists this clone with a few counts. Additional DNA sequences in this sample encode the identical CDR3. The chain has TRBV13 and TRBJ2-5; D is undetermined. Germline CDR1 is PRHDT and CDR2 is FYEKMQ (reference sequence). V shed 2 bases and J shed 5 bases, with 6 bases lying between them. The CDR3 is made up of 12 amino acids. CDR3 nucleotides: TGTGCCAGCAGCTTACTGAGGGAGACCCAGTACTTC. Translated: CASSLLRETQYF.

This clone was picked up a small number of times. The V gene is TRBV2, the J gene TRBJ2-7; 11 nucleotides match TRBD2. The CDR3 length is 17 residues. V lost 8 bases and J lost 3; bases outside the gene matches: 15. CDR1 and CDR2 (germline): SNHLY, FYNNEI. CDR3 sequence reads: CASGEVLAGGPHYEQYF. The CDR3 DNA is TGTGCCAGCGGGGAGGTCCTAGCGGGGGGCCCCCACTACGAGCAGTACTTC.

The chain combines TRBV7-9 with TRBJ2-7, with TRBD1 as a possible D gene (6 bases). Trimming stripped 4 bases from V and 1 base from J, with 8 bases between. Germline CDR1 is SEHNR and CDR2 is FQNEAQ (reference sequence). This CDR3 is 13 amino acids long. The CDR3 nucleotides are TGTGCCAGCAGCTGGACAGAGTCCTACGAGCAGTACTTC. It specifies CASSWTESYEQYF.

CDR3 DNA sequence: TGTGCCAGCACCGAAGGGCTAGCCTCCTCCTACGAGCAGTACTTC. It yields the protein CASTEGLASSYEQYF. The chain employs TRBV6-1 and TRBJ2-7; the D gene is possibly TRBD2 (5 bases). CDR3 size: 15 residues. Deletions cut 7 bases from V and 0 bases from J, with 16 bases between. CDR1 is MNHNS and CDR2 is SASEGT in the germline V gene.

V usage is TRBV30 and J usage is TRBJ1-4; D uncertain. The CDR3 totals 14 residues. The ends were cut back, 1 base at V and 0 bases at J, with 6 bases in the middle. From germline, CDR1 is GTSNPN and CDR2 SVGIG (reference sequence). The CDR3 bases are TGTGCCTGGAGTGCAGTGACAACTAATGAAAAACTGTTTTTT. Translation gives CAWSAVTTNEKLFF.

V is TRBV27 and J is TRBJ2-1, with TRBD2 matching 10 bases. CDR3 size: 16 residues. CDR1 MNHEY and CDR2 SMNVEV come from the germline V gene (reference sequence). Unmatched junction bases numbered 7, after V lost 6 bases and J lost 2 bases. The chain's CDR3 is CASSLERGGTYNEQFF. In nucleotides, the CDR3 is TGTGCCAGCAGCCTTGAGCGGGGGGGCACCTACAATGAGCAGTTCTTC.

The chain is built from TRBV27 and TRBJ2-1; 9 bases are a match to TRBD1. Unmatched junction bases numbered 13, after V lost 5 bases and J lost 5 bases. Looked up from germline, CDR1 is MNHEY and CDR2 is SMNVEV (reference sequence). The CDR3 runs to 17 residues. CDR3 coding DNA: TGTGCCAGCAGTCCTTGGACAGGGGCCGTCGACGACAATGAGCAGTTCTTC. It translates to CASSPWTGAVDDNEQFF.

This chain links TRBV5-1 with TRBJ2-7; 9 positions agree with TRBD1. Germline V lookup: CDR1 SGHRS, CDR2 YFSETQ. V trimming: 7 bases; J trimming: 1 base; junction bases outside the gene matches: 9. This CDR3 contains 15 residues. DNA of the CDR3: TGCGCCAGCTCCCTAGGACAGGGGAGGTCCTACGAGCAGTACTTC. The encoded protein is CASSLGQGRSYEQYF.